This T cell receptor (beta chain) was sequenced during a study of blood T cell repertoires in COVID-19. Across the study: Samples taken during acute and convalescent COVID-19 were collected in the United States, Italy and Spain.

As processed by the authors: Amplification with reference gene primers provided the estimates of nucleated cell counts. Repertoires were generated with immunoSEQ multiplex PCR, while TCRdb's copy carries only in-frame clones and drops some. V and J calls and clone size are those listed in that table; D and trimming were worked out from the DNA. The table has about 220,000 clones, 82% seen once. Those who participated ranged in age from 18 to 89 years and resided in 20 to 30 US areas. Clinical histories supplied by participants themselves formed the basis of cohort assignment. Trimming took 0 bases from V and 6 from J, leaving 12 bases between them. CDR3 length equals 14 residues. CDR1 is SGHRS, CDR2 YFSETQ, per germline. This clone was seen just once.

J is TRBJ1-2 and V is TRBV5-1; D perhaps matches TRBD1 (6 bases). This TCR came from a woman in her fifties or sixties who had recovered from COVID-19. Sequenced sample: PBMCs or T cells enriched from blood (not recorded which). The CDR3 spells CASSLEGGQDGYTF. The DNA of the CDR3 is TGCGCCAGCAGCTTGGAGGGGGGGCAAGATGGCTACACCTTC.